This is a list of T cell receptor beta chains from one sample in a study of shared T cell receptors in the human thymus. Measured with immunoSEQ multiplex PCR; TCRdb has only the in-frame clones, and not every one. The table shows about 660,000 clones, with roughly 90% occurring only once. This sample also appeared in a second study, on human thymus T cells.

Sequencing used thymocytes. Receptor source: a boy less than two years old with a congenital heart defect. Each CDR3 is given with its conserved first and last residue. The order of the fields is clone size, D gene, V gene, J gene, CDR3 DNA, CDR3 protein. D genes are given only for firm matches. For some rows the clone size is stated as once, few or many, or as a class when expanded; others skip it.

clone size: NA; D gene: TRBD2; V gene: TRBV4-3; J gene: TRBJ2-3; CDR3 DNA: TGCGCCAGCAGCCGGTGGGGACTAGCGGGGGAACCCCCCACAGATACGCAGTATTTT; CDR3 protein: CASSRWGLAGEPPTDTQYF
clone size: NA; D gene: TRBD2; V gene: TRBV4-1; J gene: TRBJ2-5; CDR3 DNA: TGCGCCAGCAGCCAGCCCCTGGGGGGGGAGACCCAGTACTTC; CDR3 protein: CASSQPLGGETQYF
clone size: NA; D gene: NA; V gene: TRBV5-4; J gene: TRBJ2-7; CDR3 DNA: TGTGCCAGCAGCGGAGGGACCTACGAGCAGTACTTC; CDR3 protein: CASSGGTYEQYF
clone size: once; D gene: TRBD2; V gene: TRBV4-3; J gene: TRBJ2-3; CDR3 DNA: TGCGCCAGCAGCCACGCGTTCCTTTCGGGAGGGGTCGCAGATACGCAGTATTTT; CDR3 protein: CASSHAFLSGGVADTQYF
clone size: NA; D gene: NA; V gene: TRBV2; J gene: TRBJ1-2; CDR3 DNA: TGTGCCAGCGTACTGACAGTACGTAACTATGGCTACACCTTC; CDR3 protein: CASVLTVRNYGYTF
clone size: NA; D gene: TRBD2; V gene: TRBV6-1; J gene: TRBJ2-3; CDR3 DNA: TGTGCCAGTTATAGCGGGAGCTCAGATACGCAGTATTTT; CDR3 protein: CASYSGSSDTQYF
clone size: NA; D gene: NA; V gene: TRBV4-2; J gene: TRBJ2-5; CDR3 DNA: TGTGCCAGCAGCCAAGAGCGGGCAGAAGAGACCCAGTACTTC; CDR3 protein: CASSQERAEETQYF
clone size: NA; D gene: TRBD2; V gene: TRBV11-1; J gene: TRBJ2-7; CDR3 DNA: TGTGCCAGCAGCACCCTGGGGCTAGCGGAGGGAGAACGGTACTTC; CDR3 protein: CASSTLGLAEGERYF
clone size: NA; D gene: TRBD1; V gene: TRBV27; J gene: TRBJ1-5; CDR3 DNA: TGTGCCAGCGGGGTCGGGACAGTTAGCAATCAGCCCCAGCATTTT; CDR3 protein: CASGVGTVSNQPQHF
clone size: NA; D gene: TRBD1; V gene: TRBV15; J gene: TRBJ2-4; CDR3 DNA: TGTGCCACCAGCAGAGATCTGGGACAGGGCGCGGACATTCAGTACTTC; CDR3 protein: CATSRDLGQGADIQYF
clone size: NA; D gene: TRBD2; V gene: TRBV4-1; J gene: TRBJ2-3; CDR3 DNA: TGCGCCAGCAGCCAAGAAAGGACTAGCGGAACCCCCCGAGGCACAGATACGCAGTATTTT; CDR3 protein: CASSQERTSGTPRGTDTQYF
clone size: NA; D gene: TRBD2; V gene: TRBV27; J gene: TRBJ2-7; CDR3 DNA: TGTGCCAGCAGTCTATACGGACTAGCGGGAAGCTCCTACGAGCAGTACTTC; CDR3 protein: CASSLYGLAGSSYEQYF
clone size: NA; D gene: NA; V gene: TRBV5-1; J gene: TRBJ2-3; CDR3 DNA: TGCGCCAGCAGCTTGGGACTCGCGGGGCCGTGGTCGCAGTATTTT; CDR3 protein: CASSLGLAGPWSQYF
clone size: NA; D gene: TRBD2; V gene: TRBV28; J gene: TRBJ2-7; CDR3 DNA: TGTGCCAGCCTTAAACAGCGGGAGCAGACCTACGAGCAGTACTTC; CDR3 protein: CASLKQREQTYEQYF
clone size: NA; D gene: NA; V gene: TRBV5-1; J gene: TRBJ2-3; CDR3 DNA: TGCGCCAGCAGCTTAAGGGGCAGGGTGTACTTCGATACGCAGTATTTT; CDR3 protein: CASSLRGRVYFDTQYF
clone size: NA; D gene: NA; V gene: TRBV28; J gene: TRBJ2-1; CDR3 DNA: TGTGCCAGCAGCCTCTACTCCTACAATGAGCAGTTCTTC; CDR3 protein: CASSLYSYNEQFF
clone size: NA; D gene: NA; V gene: TRBV11-2; J gene: TRBJ2-1; CDR3 DNA: TGTGCCAGCAGCGCGGCAGGGAACAATGAGCAGTTCTTC; CDR3 protein: CASSAAGNNEQFF
clone size: NA; D gene: TRBD1; V gene: TRBV4-3; J gene: TRBJ2-1; CDR3 DNA: TGCGCCAGCAGCCAAGGGCCCTTGAGGGACAGGGTGGGCAATGAGCAGTTCTTC; CDR3 protein: CASSQGPLRDRVGNEQFF
clone size: NA; D gene: NA; V gene: TRBV9; J gene: TRBJ2-3; CDR3 DNA: TGTGCCAGCAGCGCCTCTGCAGATACGCAGTATTTT; CDR3 protein: CASSASADTQYF
clone size: once; D gene: TRBD1; V gene: TRBV11-2; J gene: TRBJ1-2; CDR3 DNA: TGTGCCAGCAGCCTTCAACAGGGGTTATATGGCTACACCTTC; CDR3 protein: CASSLQQGLYGYTF
clone size: NA; D gene: TRBD2; V gene: TRBV18; J gene: TRBJ2-7; CDR3 DNA: TGTGCCAGCTCACCAGGGTGGGCGGGAGCTCCCTCCTACGAGCAGTACTTC; CDR3 protein: CASSPGWAGAPSYEQYF
clone size: NA; D gene: TRBD1; V gene: TRBV10-3; J gene: TRBJ2-7; CDR3 DNA: TGTGCCATCAGACCGGGACAGGGGGTCAACGAGCAGTACTTC; CDR3 protein: CAIRPGQGVNEQYF
clone size: NA; D gene: TRBD1; V gene: TRBV6-6; J gene: TRBJ2-1; CDR3 DNA: TGTGCCAGCAGTACCGGGACAGGGGTTAATGAGCAGTTCTTC; CDR3 protein: CASSTGTGVNEQFF
clone size: NA; D gene: TRBD1; V gene: TRBV18; J gene: TRBJ2-7; CDR3 DNA: TGTGCCAGCTCAGGGACAGGGGACCTCTGGGGGTACTTC; CDR3 protein: CASSGTGDLWGYF
clone size: NA; D gene: NA; V gene: TRBV30; J gene: TRBJ2-4; CDR3 DNA: TGTGCCTGGAGTGTACGATTCGAGCGGGCCCGGAACATTCAGTACTTC; CDR3 protein: CAWSVRFERARNIQYF
clone size: NA; D gene: TRBD1; V gene: TRBV7-9; J gene: TRBJ1-1; CDR3 DNA: TGTGCCAGCAGCGTACAGGGGCCCCCCTTGAACACTGAAGCTTTCTTT; CDR3 protein: CASSVQGPPLNTEAFF
clone size: once; D gene: TRBD2; V gene: TRBV2; J gene: TRBJ2-1; CDR3 DNA: TGTGCCAGCAGTCCTAGCGGGAGAGGGGACAATGAGCAGTTCTTC; CDR3 protein: CASSPSGRGDNEQFF
clone size: NA; D gene: TRBD2; V gene: TRBV6-4; J gene: TRBJ2-1; CDR3 DNA: TGTGCCAGCAGTGATCGGGACTATGACGGGTGGGGATACAATGAGCAGTTCTTC; CDR3 protein: CASSDRDYDGWGYNEQFF
clone size: NA; D gene: NA; V gene: TRBV6-1; J gene: TRBJ2-7; CDR3 DNA: TGTGCCAGCAGTGGAGCACCGGGGAGCTCCTACGAGCAGTACTTC; CDR3 protein: CASSGAPGSSYEQYF
clone size: NA; D gene: NA; V gene: TRBV5-1; J gene: TRBJ2-2; CDR3 DNA: TGCGCCAGCAGCCTCAGGGCGCCCACCGGGGAGCTGTTTTTT; CDR3 protein: CASSLRAPTGELFF
clone size: NA; D gene: NA; V gene: TRBV14; J gene: TRBJ2-1; CDR3 DNA: TGTGCCAGCAGCCAAGATCAATCTATTCGATGGGCCATGGTCAATGAGCAGTTCTTC; CDR3 protein: CASSQDQSIRWAMVNEQFF
clone size: NA; D gene: TRBD2; V gene: TRBV30; J gene: TRBJ2-1; CDR3 DNA: TGTGCCTGGAGTCACACCCCGAGCGGGAGATGCAATGAGCAGTTCTTC; CDR3 protein: CAWSHTPSGRCNEQFF
clone size: NA; D gene: NA; V gene: TRBV21-1; J gene: TRBJ2-5; CDR3 DNA: TGTGCCAGCAGCAAAAAAGGGACTAGCGGGAGGGCCACAGAGACCCAGTACTTC; CDR3 protein: CASSKKGTSGRATETQYF
clone size: few; D gene: TRBD2; V gene: TRBV19; J gene: TRBJ2-2; CDR3 DNA: TGTGCCAGTATCCCCGGCGGGACTAGACCCGGGTGGGGGGAGCTGTTTTTT; CDR3 protein: CASIPGGTRPGWGELFF
clone size: NA; D gene: NA; V gene: TRBV5-4; J gene: TRBJ2-7; CDR3 DNA: TGTGCCAGCAGCCTAATTGGGGATTCGGACAGAGACCAGGGCGAGCAGTACTTC; CDR3 protein: CASSLIGDSDRDQGEQYF